The T cell receptor beta chain described here comes from a study of blood T cell repertoires in COVID-19. Study-level information: Acute and convalescent COVID-19 samples came from the United States, Italy and Spain. T cells, B-cell-depleted T cells, or PBMCs provided the cDNA or gDNA that served as material.

In the authors' workflow: Estimation of nucleated cell counts relied on the amplification of reference gene primers. Using immunoSEQ multiplex PCR, the repertoire was profiled, and TCRdb retains in-frame clones only, with some absent. V and J calls and clone size are copied from that table; D and trimming were computed from the DNA. Found here are about 33,000 clones, over 75% of them singletons; the top ten hold 2% to 2.5%. The specimen was peripheral blood. The receptor was derived from a human donor in a cohort sampled during active COVID-19.

The CDR3 DNA is TGTGCCAGCAGTGAGGGACATTTCTCTGGGGCCAACGTCCTGACTTTC. Residues: CASSEGHFSGANVLTF. The chain couples TRBV25-1 to TRBJ2-6, with a tentative D call TRBD1 (6 bases). The CDR3 sequence is 16 residues long. V shed 3 bases and J shed 0 bases, with 9 bases lying between them. Germline V gene lookup returns CDR1 MGHDK and CDR2 SYGVNS.